The rows below give T cell receptor beta chains drawn from one sample of a study of T cell responses to AZD1222 COVID-19 vaccine. Here immunoSEQ multiplex PCR was the method, and the copy in TCRdb shows in-frame clones only, minus some. Of about 130,000 clones in the sample, approximately 95% are singletons; the top ten hold about 6.7%. The starting material was peripheral blood, obtained 28 days after the second AZD1222 dose. Receptors were obtained from an adult who received the AZD1222 COVID-19 vaccine. The CDR3 runs from the conserved cysteine through the conserved F or W.

J	V	CDR3
TRBJ2-5	TRBV5-5	CASVSGGLQETQYF
TRBJ1-6	TRBV7-3	CASSFNNSPLHF
TRBJ1-5	TRBV6-6	CASSSALGGNQPQHF
TRBJ1-1	TRBV30	CAWTPGSNTEAFF
TRBJ1-2	TRBV28	CASSHSGYTF
TRBJ1-3	TRBV18	CASSRGQGANTIYF
TRBJ2-1	TRBV24-1	CATSDPGWRSENEQFF
TRBJ1-6	TRBV11-3	CASSSSTSSYNSPLHF
TRBJ1-4	TRBV13	CASSSDGRGTNEKLFF
TRBJ1-1	TRBV5-6	CASSYGSGTAAEAFF
TRBJ1-2	TRBV13	CASSARTESGYTF
TRBJ2-6	TRBV7-2	CASRSGGAGANVLTF
TRBJ2-7	TRBV30	CAWSVNTYEQYF
TRBJ2-2	TRBV10-1	CASGVLAGLNTGELFF
TRBJ1-5	TRBV12-3/TRBV12-4	CASSLPDQPQHF
TRBJ1-3	TRBV7-9	CASSLPFTGPGNTIYF
TRBJ2-1	TRBV3-1/TRBV3-2	CASSLDRGDVSYNEQFF
TRBJ1-5	TRBV7-9	CASSSGGQGLNQPQHF
TRBJ2-3	TRBV5-4	CASSFGGGPDTQYF
TRBJ1-2	TRBV19	CASSPGQGAYGYTF
TRBJ2-1	TRBV21-1	CASSKFWTSGGLRDEQFF